The clone carrying this T cell receptor (beta chain) was recorded at least ten times. Its antigen is unidentified. The data derive from a study of molecular identifiers for immune sequencing clone quantification. Study results and limitations: Spiked Jurkat TCR RNA originating from one cell could reportedly be identified amid one million naive cells.

Using its own MiXCR run on the PCR reads, TCRdb lists one record per CDR3 protein. The repertoire holds about 36,000 distinct CDR3 sequences, with about 18% as singletons. Germline values: CDR1 SNHLY, CDR2 FYNNEI. V was clipped by 8 bases and J by 7 bases, with 21 bases between them. This CDR3 region has 16 residues. This receptor was identified in a human donor in good health. Some libraries in this study had Jurkat cell RNA spiked in. The rearrangement uses TRBV2 and TRBJ1-6, with D tentatively TRBD1 (5 bases). The sample comprised naive CD8+ T cells from blood, with Jurkat cell RNA spiked in. Subset described: FACS-sorted CD8+CD4-CCR7+CD45RA+ naive T cells. Here the CDR3 reads CASPGAGGPGNSPLHF. In nucleotides, the CDR3 is TGTGCCAGCCCCGGGGCAGGTGGGCCGGGAAATTCACCCCTCCACTTT.